Reported below is one TCR beta chain. The sample comes from a study of monozygotic twins with inflammatory bowel disease. Total RNA, at 3500 ng, went into every TCR library. TCRdb reprocessed the 5' RACE reads and keeps a single row for each CDR3 protein, giving no DNA. The sample table includes 300,000 to 400,000 distinct CDR3 sequences. Source material: blood. This receptor was obtained from a human donor with ulcerative colitis or Crohn's disease, or a healthy co-twin of an affected twin (not recorded which).

The CDR3 protein is CASSLSRWGDNEQFF. This chain connects TRBV12-3 or TRBV12-4 to TRBJ2-1; TCRdb's D gene call, TRBD1, goes unchecked for lack of DNA. This CDR3 region has 15 residues.